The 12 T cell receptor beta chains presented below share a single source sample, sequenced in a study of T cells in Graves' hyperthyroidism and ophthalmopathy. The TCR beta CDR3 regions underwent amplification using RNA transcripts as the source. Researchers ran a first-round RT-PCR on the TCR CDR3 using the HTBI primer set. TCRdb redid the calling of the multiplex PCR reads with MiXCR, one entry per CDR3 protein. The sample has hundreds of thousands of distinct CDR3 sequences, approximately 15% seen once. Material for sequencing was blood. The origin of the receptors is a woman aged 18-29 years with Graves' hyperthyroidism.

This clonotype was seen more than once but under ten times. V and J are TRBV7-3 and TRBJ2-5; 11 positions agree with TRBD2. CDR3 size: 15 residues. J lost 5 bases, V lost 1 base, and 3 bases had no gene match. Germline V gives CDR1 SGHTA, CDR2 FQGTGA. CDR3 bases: TGTGCCAGCAGCTTAAGTAGCGGGGGGGCGGAGACCCAGTACTTC. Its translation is CASSLSSGGAETQYF.

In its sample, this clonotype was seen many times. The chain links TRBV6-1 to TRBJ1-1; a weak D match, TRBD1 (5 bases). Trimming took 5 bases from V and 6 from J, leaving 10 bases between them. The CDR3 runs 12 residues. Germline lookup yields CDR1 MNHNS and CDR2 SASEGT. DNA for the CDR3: TGTGCCAGCAGTCTAAGGGGTTCTGAAGCTTTCTTT. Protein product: CASSLRGSEAFF.

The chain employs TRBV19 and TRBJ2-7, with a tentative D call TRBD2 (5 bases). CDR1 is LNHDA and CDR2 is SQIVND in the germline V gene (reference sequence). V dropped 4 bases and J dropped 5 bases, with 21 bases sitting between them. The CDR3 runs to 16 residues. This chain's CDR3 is CASSRFLGGTVNEQYF. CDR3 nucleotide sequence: TGTGCCAGTAGTAGGTTTCTCGGAGGAACCGTAAACGAGCAGTACTTC.

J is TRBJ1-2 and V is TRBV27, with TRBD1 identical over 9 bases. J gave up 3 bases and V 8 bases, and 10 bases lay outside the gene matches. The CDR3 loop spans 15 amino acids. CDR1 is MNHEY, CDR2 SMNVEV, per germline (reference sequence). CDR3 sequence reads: CASRPRTGVDYGYTF. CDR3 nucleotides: TGTGCCAGCCGGCCTAGGACAGGGGTGGACTATGGCTACACCTTC.

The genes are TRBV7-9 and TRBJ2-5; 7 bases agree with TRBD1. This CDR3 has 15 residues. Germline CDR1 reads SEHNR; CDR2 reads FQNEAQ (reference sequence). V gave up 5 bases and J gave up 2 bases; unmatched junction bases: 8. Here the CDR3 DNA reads TGTGCCAGCAGCAGGGACAGATTAACTCAAGAGACCCAGTACTTC. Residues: CASSRDRLTQETQYF.

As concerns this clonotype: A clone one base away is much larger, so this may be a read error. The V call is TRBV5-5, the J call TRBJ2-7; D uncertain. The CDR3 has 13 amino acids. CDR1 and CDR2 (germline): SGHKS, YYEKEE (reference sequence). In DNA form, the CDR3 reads TGTGCCAGCAGCTTGAGGACCTCCTACGAGCAGTGCTTC. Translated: CASSLRTSYEQCF.

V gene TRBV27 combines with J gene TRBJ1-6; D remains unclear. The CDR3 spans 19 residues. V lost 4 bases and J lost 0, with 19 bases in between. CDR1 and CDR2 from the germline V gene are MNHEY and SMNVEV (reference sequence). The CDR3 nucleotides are TGTGCCAGCAGTTCCACTCTCCTACCGGATAGCTCCTATAATTCACCCCTCCACTTT. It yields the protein CASSSTLLPDSSYNSPLHF.

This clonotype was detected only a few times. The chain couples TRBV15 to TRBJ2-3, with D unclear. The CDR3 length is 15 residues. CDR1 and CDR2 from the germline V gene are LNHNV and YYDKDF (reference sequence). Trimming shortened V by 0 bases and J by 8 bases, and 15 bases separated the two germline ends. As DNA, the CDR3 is TGTGCCACCAGCAGAGATGTAGTCAAGTTTACTACGCAGTATTTT. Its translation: CATSRDVVKFTTQYF.

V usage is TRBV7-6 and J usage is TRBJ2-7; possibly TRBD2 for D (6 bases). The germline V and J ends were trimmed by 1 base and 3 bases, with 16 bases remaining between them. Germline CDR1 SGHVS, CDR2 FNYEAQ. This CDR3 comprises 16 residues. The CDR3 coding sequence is TGTGCCAGCAGCTTAGGCCCCGGGACTGGGAACTACGAGCAGTACTTC. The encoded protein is CASSLGPGTGNYEQYF.

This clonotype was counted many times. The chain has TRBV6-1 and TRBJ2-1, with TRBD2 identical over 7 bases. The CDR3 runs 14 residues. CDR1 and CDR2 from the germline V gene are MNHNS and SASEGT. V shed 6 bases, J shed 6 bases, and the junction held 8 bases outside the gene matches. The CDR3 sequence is CASSSGLERNEQFF. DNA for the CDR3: TGTGCCAGCAGCTCCGGACTAGAACGCAATGAGCAGTTCTTC.

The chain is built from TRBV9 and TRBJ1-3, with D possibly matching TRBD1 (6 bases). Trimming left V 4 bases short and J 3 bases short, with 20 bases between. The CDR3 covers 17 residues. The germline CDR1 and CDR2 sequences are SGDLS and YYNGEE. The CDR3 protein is CASSPGGGGRFGNTIYF. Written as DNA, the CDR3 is TGTGCCAGCAGCCCGGGGGGGGGGGGCCGCTTTGGAAACACCATATATTTT.

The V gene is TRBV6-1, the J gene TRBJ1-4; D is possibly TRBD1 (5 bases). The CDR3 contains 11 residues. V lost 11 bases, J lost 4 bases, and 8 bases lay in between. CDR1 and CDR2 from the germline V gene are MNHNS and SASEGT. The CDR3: CASGLNEKLFF. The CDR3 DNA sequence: TGTGCCTCGGGGCTTAATGAAAAACTGTTTTTT.